This TCR beta chain was obtained from a study of CD8 T cells in ankylosing spondylitis. Points from the study as a whole: Reportedly, matched ankylosing spondylitis synovial fluid was significantly enriched for disease-linked clones. Blood of patients with ankylosing spondylitis appeared to be characterized by a TCR beta motif of about eight highly homologous variants. Earlier reports found some motif variants in synovial fluid and blood in reactive arthritis.

Libraries of TCR beta came from quantitative 5'-RACE with molecular barcodes. One entry per CDR3 protein results from TCRdb running MiXCR on the 5' RACE reads. The sample carries about 750,000 distinct CDR3 sequences, roughly 19% recorded once. The V end lost 7 bases, the J end lost 3 bases, and 6 bases lay between the germline ends. Germline CDR1 reads SNHLY; CDR2 reads FYNNEI. The CDR3 runs 12 residues. This clonotype was picked up a small number of times. Its antigen is undetermined. The chain links TRBV2 to TRBJ2-2, with D hard to call. Specimen: blood, either unsorted or a sorted T cell fraction (not recorded which). The sequence was obtained from a male donor with ankylosing spondylitis. The CDR3 here is CASKADTGELFF. The CDR3 nucleotides read TGTGCCAGCAAGGCGGACACCGGGGAGCTGTTTTTT. Combining the CDR3 with reference TRBV2 and TRBJ2-2 gives the whole variable domain EPEVTQTPSHQVTQMGQEVILRCVPISNHLYFYWYRQILGQKVEFLVSFYNNEISEKSEIFDDQFSVERPDGSNFTLKIRSTKLEDSAMYFCASKADTGELFFGEGSRLTVL.